The present T cell receptor beta chain was sequenced within a study of blood T cell repertoires in COVID-19. In the study overall: COVID-19 samples collected from the United States, Italy and Spain covered acute and convalescent phases. T cells, B-cell-depleted T cells, or PBMCs supplied cDNA or gDNA.

CDR3 size: 15 residues. Per germline, CDR1 SNHLY and CDR2 FYNNEI. Trimming stripped 2 bases from V and 3 bases from J, with 11 bases between. The Seattle site enrolled patients during active infection and followed them longitudinally. Authors' methods: Counts of nucleated cells, estimated from reference gene primer amplification, were obtained. Using immunoSEQ multiplex PCR, the repertoire was profiled, and TCRdb retains in-frame clones only, with some absent. That table furnishes V, J and clone size, whereas the DNA furnished D and trimming. The sample holds over 130,000 clones; about 88% are singletons and the top ten take 2.5%.

The sequence was obtained from a human donor with COVID-19, enrolled during active disease. The donor label of this sample is uncertain. The sequencing sample was made of peripheral blood. The chain uses TRBV2 and TRBJ1-5, with D tentatively TRBD1 (5 bases). CDR3 loop: CASSEQGGDNQPQHF. As DNA, the CDR3 is TGTGCCAGCAGTGAACAGGGCGGGGACAATCAGCCCCAGCATTTT.